The present entry profiles one T cell receptor beta chain with its context. What it binds is unknown. The junction differs from germline at one of its ends, possibly a read error. Patients aged 18 to 65 had newly diagnosed hyperthyroidism that had lasted under 2 months. Patients having uncontrolled infection, another autoimmune disease, pregnancy or lactation were not included. Roughly 9.1 ml of fresh peripheral blood supplied the PBMCs. This sample was included in a study of T cells in Graves' hyperthyroidism and ophthalmopathy. TCR beta CDR3 region amplification was performed from RNA transcripts. First-round RT-PCR targeting the TCR CDR3 was performed with the HTBI primer set. Via MiXCR, TCRdb re-called the multiplex PCR reads, giving one row per CDR3 protein. The data contain more than 500,000 distinct CDR3 sequences, 14% of them singletons. The CDR3 has 13 residues. Per germline, CDR1 SGHRS and CDR2 YFSETQ.

Findings of the study overall: Blood held most thyroid clonotypes expanded above 0.001 frequency.

The chain links TRBV5-1 to TRBJ1-2, with D perhaps matching TRBD1 (5 bases). The sequenced sample consisted of blood. This clonotype was sampled from a woman between 40 and 55 years old with Graves' hyperthyroidism. The CDR3 here is CASSSGTTYGYTF. In DNA, the CDR3 is TGTGCCAGCAGCTCCGGGACTACCTATGGCTACACCTTC.